The rows below give T cell receptor beta chains drawn from one sample of a study of cytomegalovirus exposure and HLA in healthy donors. Some clones are missing from TCRdb's copy, which holds only in-frame ones; the method was immunoSEQ multiplex PCR. The sample yields under 250,000 clones, roughly 84% seen once. Material for sequencing was PBMCs. These receptors were collected from a woman aged 18 to 35 in good health and CMV-seropositive. CDR3s include the opening cysteine and the closing phenylalanine or tryptophan. D genes are given only for firm matches. The size entry is marked missing in some rows and otherwise reads once, few, many or a size class.

J: TRBJ2-7; V: TRBV27; length: 15; D: TRBD1; size: NA; DNA: TGTGCCAGCAGTTTCGACAGGGGGCGCACGGCCGAGCAGTACTTC; CDR3: CASSFDRGRTAEQYF
J: TRBJ1-4; V: TRBV21-1; length: 17; D: NA; size: NA; DNA: TGTGCCAGCAGCACCCGGGACAGGGGGGACTTGAATGAAAAACTGTTTTTT; CDR3: CASSTRDRGDLNEKLFF
J: TRBJ2-1; V: TRBV2; length: 16; D: TRBD2; size: NA; DNA: TGTGCCAGCAGTGTGGGACTAGGTAGGTCCTACAATGAGCAGTTCTTC; CDR3: CASSVGLGRSYNEQFF
J: TRBJ1-2; V: TRBV28; length: 14; D: TRBD1; size: NA; DNA: TGTGCCAGCAGTAAAAAATTGTCAGGGGGTGGCTACACCTTC; CDR3: CASSKKLSGGGYTF
J: TRBJ2-7; V: TRBV6-5; length: 14; D: TRBD1; size: NA; DNA: TGTGCCAGCAGTTACTCAGGCAGGGGGTACGAGCAGTACTTC; CDR3: CASSYSGRGYEQYF
J: TRBJ2-1; V: TRBV27; length: 16; D: TRBD1; size: once; DNA: TGTGCCAGCAGTCCGGCACTCGGGACAGTTTACAATGAGCAGTTCTTC; CDR3: CASSPALGTVYNEQFF
J: TRBJ2-7; V: TRBV28; length: 14; D: NA; size: NA; DNA: TGTGCCAGCACAAATCAGGGGTATCCCTACGAGCAGTACTTC; CDR3: CASTNQGYPYEQYF
J: TRBJ2-3; V: TRBV5-1; length: 16; D: TRBD2; size: NA; DNA: TGCGCCAGCAGCTCAATACTAGCGGGAGGCTCAGATACGCAGTATTTT; CDR3: CASSSILAGGSDTQYF
J: TRBJ2-1; V: TRBV5-1; length: 14; D: NA; size: NA; DNA: TGCGCCAGCAGCTTCTGGGCAGGGAACAATGAGCAGTTCTTC; CDR3: CASSFWAGNNEQFF
J: TRBJ2-5; V: TRBV29-1; length: 14; D: TRBD2; size: NA; DNA: TGCAGCGTTGATCTATTGGGACTACAAGAGACCCAGTACTTC; CDR3: CSVDLLGLQETQYF
J: TRBJ2-3; V: TRBV19; length: 15; D: NA; size: NA; DNA: TGTGCCAGTAGTATAGTGGGGGGAACGACAGATACGCAGTATTTT; CDR3: CASSIVGGTTDTQYF
J: TRBJ2-1; V: TRBV29-1; length: 17; D: NA; size: NA; DNA: TGCAGCGTTGACCCCTCCCTCGGCGGCCGATCGGTCCATGAGCAGTTCTTC; CDR3: CSVDPSLGGRSVHEQFF
J: TRBJ1-2; V: TRBV6-4; length: 15; D: NA; size: NA; DNA: TGTGCCAGCAGTCCCGAGGCGTTTGGGAGCTATGGCTACACCTTC; CDR3: CASSPEAFGSYGYTF
J: TRBJ2-7; V: TRBV15; length: 12; D: NA; size: many; DNA: TGTGCCACCAGCAGAGATGTGCAGGAGCAGTACTTC; CDR3: CATSRDVQEQYF
J: TRBJ2-5; V: TRBV30; length: 16; D: TRBD1; size: NA; DNA: TGTGCCTGGAGTGTCCCATACCCGACAGGGAAAGAGACCCAGTACTTC; CDR3: CAWSVPYPTGKETQYF
J: TRBJ1-3; V: TRBV29-1; length: 12; D: NA; size: NA; DNA: TGCAGCGTTATCAGCTCTGGAAACACCATATATTTT; CDR3: CSVISSGNTIYF
J: TRBJ1-3; V: TRBV19; length: 15; D: TRBD1; size: NA; DNA: TGTGCCAGTAGTGTTAGGGGGCCAGGAGGAAACACCATATATTTT; CDR3: CASSVRGPGGNTIYF
J: TRBJ1-1; V: TRBV25-1; length: 14; D: TRBD1; size: NA; DNA: TGTGCCAGCGTAGGGACAGTTATGAACACTGAAGCTTTCTTT; CDR3: CASVGTVMNTEAFF
J: TRBJ2-1; V: TRBV2; length: 15; D: TRBD2; size: once; DNA: TGTGCCACCTCCCCGGGACTAGCGGGAGTGGATGAGCAGTTCTTC; CDR3: CATSPGLAGVDEQFF
J: TRBJ1-5; V: TRBV19; length: 13; D: NA; size: NA; DNA: TGTGCCAGTAGCCCTAATAGCAATCAGCCCCAGCATTTT; CDR3: CASSPNSNQPQHF
J: TRBJ2-7; V: TRBV7-2; length: 14; D: NA; size: NA; DNA: TGTGCCAGCAGCTTCGGGGAGGTGGGCTACGAGCAGTACTTC; CDR3: CASSFGEVGYEQYF
J: TRBJ1-4; V: TRBV18; length: 14; D: NA; size: NA; DNA: TGTGCCAGCTCAACACAGGGACTAAATGAAAAACTGTTTTTT; CDR3: CASSTQGLNEKLFF
J: TRBJ2-5; V: TRBV18; length: 19; D: TRBD2; size: NA; DNA: TGTGCCAGCTCACCAGAGCTAGCGGGAATTGGCCCGTACCAAGAGACCCAGTACTTC; CDR3: CASSPELAGIGPYQETQYF
J: TRBJ1-3; V: TRBV18; length: 15; D: TRBD1; size: NA; DNA: TGTGCCAGCTCACCGGGACAGAGTGGTCGGAACACCATATATTTT; CDR3: CASSPGQSGRNTIYF
J: TRBJ2-7; V: TRBV15; length: 13; D: TRBD1; size: NA; DNA: TGTGCCACCAGCAACAGGGGTCCCTACGAGCAGTACTTC; CDR3: CATSNRGPYEQYF
J: TRBJ2-1; V: TRBV7-8; length: 16; D: TRBD2; size: NA; DNA: TGTGCCAGCAGCTTAAGACCGGGAGGCCCCTACAATGAGCAGTTCTTC; CDR3: CASSLRPGGPYNEQFF
J: TRBJ2-7; V: TRBV11-3; length: 16; D: TRBD1; size: NA; DNA: TGTGCCAGCAGCTTAGCGGGGGGACAGGGTTATTACGAGCAGTACTTC; CDR3: CASSLAGGQGYYEQYF
J: TRBJ2-7; V: TRBV11-2; length: 14; D: TRBD2; size: NA; DNA: TGTGCCAGCGCCGGGGGGGGCGCACTCTACGAGCAGTACTTC; CDR3: CASAGGGALYEQYF
J: TRBJ2-7; V: TRBV27; length: 15; D: NA; size: NA; DNA: TGTGCCAGCAGTCCGACGGTCGGGGGAGCCTACGAGCAGTACTTC; CDR3: CASSPTVGGAYEQYF
J: TRBJ2-5; V: TRBV28; length: 14; D: TRBD2; size: NA; DNA: TGTGCCAGCAGGTGGGCGGGAGGAGCAGAGACCCAGTACTTC; CDR3: CASRWAGGAETQYF
J: TRBJ2-1; V: TRBV10-3; length: 16; D: NA; size: NA; DNA: TGTGCCATCAGTGAGTATGCGGGAAAAACCTACAATGAGCAGTTCTTC; CDR3: CAISEYAGKTYNEQFF
J: TRBJ2-1; V: TRBV6-4; length: 16; D: TRBD1; size: NA; DNA: TGTGCCAGCAGTGACTCGGGGACAGGGGGCTACAATGAGCAGTTCTTC; CDR3: CASSDSGTGGYNEQFF
J: TRBJ1-5; V: TRBV2; length: 15; D: TRBD1; size: few; DNA: TGTGCCAGCAGGCCGGACAGGGGACCTCATCAGCCCCAGCATTTT; CDR3: CASRPDRGPHQPQHF
J: TRBJ2-1; V: TRBV4-1; length: 19; D: TRBD2; size: NA; DNA: TGCGCCAGCAGCCCCACGGGACTAGCGGGAAGGGGCTCCTACAATGAGCAGTTCTTC; CDR3: CASSPTGLAGRGSYNEQFF
J: TRBJ2-7; V: TRBV19; length: 16; D: TRBD2; size: once; DNA: TGTGCCAGTATGGGACTAGCGGGAGCCAAAACCTACGAGCAGTACTTC; CDR3: CASMGLAGAKTYEQYF
J: TRBJ2-3; V: TRBV19; length: 16; D: NA; size: NA; DNA: TGTGCCAGTAGTCCTCCCCAGGGGGGCGGAACAGATACGCAGTATTTT; CDR3: CASSPPQGGGTDTQYF
J: TRBJ1-2; V: TRBV7-9; length: 13; D: TRBD1; size: NA; DNA: TGTGCCAGCAGCTCGGGACAGGGGTATGGCTACACCTTC; CDR3: CASSSGQGYGYTF
J: TRBJ2-7; V: TRBV5-4; length: 19; D: TRBD2; size: NA; DNA: TGTGCCAGCAGCTACAGTCCCGGGACTAGCGGGAGGATGTGGGGCGAGCAGTACTTC; CDR3: CASSYSPGTSGRMWGEQYF